The next 4 T cell receptor beta chains were all read from a single sample in a study of blood T cells in healthy people across ages. Together with a sample-barcoded 5' primer, a J-beta primer mix was included in a second PCR lasting roughly 6 to 12 cycles. TCRdb independently ran MiXCR on the 5' RACE reads; one entry per CDR3 protein. The sample includes around 1,100,000 distinct CDR3 sequences, 35% to 45% of them seen just once. Sequencing input: blood. The receptors were gathered from a man between 18 and 35 years old in good health.

This chain uses TRBV28 with TRBJ2-2; 10 bases match TRBD2. V lost 2 bases, J lost 0 bases, and 3 bases stayed unmatched. CDR1 is MDHEN and CDR2 is SYDVKM in the germline V gene. The CDR3 contains 17 residues. This CDR3 reads CASSLGTSGANTGELFF. As DNA, the CDR3 is TGTGCCAGCAGTTTAGGTACTAGCGGGGCGAACACCGGGGAGCTGTTTTTT.

V is TRBV7-9 and J is TRBJ2-3; no reliable D call. V was cut by 5 bases and J by 0 bases, with 6 bases left in between. Looked up from germline, CDR1 is SEHNR and CDR2 is FQNEAQ (reference sequence). The CDR3 contains 13 residues. The CDR3 loop reads CASSPWSTDTQYF. The CDR3 bases are TGTGCCAGCAGCCCATGGAGCACAGATACGCAGTATTTT.

This clonotype was counted between two and nine times. J is TRBJ2-3 and V is TRBV7-9; a weak D match, TRBD2 (7 bases). This CDR3 is built from 16 residues. CDR1 and CDR2 from the germline V gene are SEHNR and FQNEAQ (reference sequence). Trimming removed 5 bases at V and 2 bases at J, with 17 bases between. The CDR3 spells CASSPVLRGATDTQYF. The CDR3 region has the DNA TGTGCCAGCAGCCCGGTCCTTCGGGGGGCCACAGATACGCAGTATTTT.

V usage is TRBV14 and J usage is TRBJ2-1; D gene unclear. Germline assignment: CDR1 SGHDN and CDR2 FVKESK. This CDR3 is 12 amino acids long. V lost 4 bases and J lost 9, with 10 bases in between. CDR3 nucleotides: TGTGCCAGCAGCCCGCTAGGGATTGAGCAGTTCTTC. The encoded protein is CASSPLGIEQFF.